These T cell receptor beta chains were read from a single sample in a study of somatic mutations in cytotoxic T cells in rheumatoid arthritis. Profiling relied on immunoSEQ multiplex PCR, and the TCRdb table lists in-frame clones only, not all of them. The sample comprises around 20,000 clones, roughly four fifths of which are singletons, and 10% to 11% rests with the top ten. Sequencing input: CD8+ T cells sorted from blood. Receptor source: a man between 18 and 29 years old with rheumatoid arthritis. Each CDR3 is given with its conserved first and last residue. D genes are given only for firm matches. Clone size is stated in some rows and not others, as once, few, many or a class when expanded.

CASSLGRGRIRETQYF TGCGCCAGCAGCTTGGGAAGGGGGCGGATTAGGGAGACCCAGTACTTC TRBJ2-5 TRBD1 TRBV5-1 once
CASSLDATGGIEGYTF TGTGCCAGCTCCCTAGATGCGACAGGGGGCATCGAGGGCTACACCTTC TRBJ1-2 TRBD1 TRBV18 NA
CASSRAQGAAGYTF TGCGCCAGCAGCCGCGCGCAGGGGGCGGCCGGCTACACCTTC TRBJ1-2 TRBD1 TRBV4-3 NA
CASTKGREVYGYTF TGTGCCAGCACCAAAGGACGGGAAGTGTATGGCTACACCTTC TRBJ1-2 NA TRBV11-1 NA
CASSHDGGGPDTQYF TGTGCCAGCAGCCACGACGGGGGGGGGCCTGATACGCAGTATTTT TRBJ2-3 TRBD2 TRBV9 NA
CASRDRGIYEQYF TGTGCCAGCAGGGACAGGGGGATCTACGAGCAGTACTTC TRBJ2-7 TRBD1 TRBV6-1 NA
CASTPPGEGKLFF TGTGCCAGCACCCCCCCCGGGGAAGGAAAACTGTTTTTT TRBJ1-4 NA TRBV7-9 NA
CASSFLVSGGAGTDTQYF TGTGCCAGCAGCTTTCTGGTTAGCGGGGGGGCCGGCACAGATACGCAGTATTTT TRBJ2-3 TRBD2 TRBV5-6 NA
CASSDTSGTGHQPQHF TGTGCCAGCAGTGACACCTCCGGGACAGGGCACCAGCCCCAGCATTTT TRBJ1-5 TRBD1 TRBV6-4 few
CASSPGPWTGELFF TGTGCCAGCAGTCCCGGACCCTGGACCGGGGAGCTGTTTTTT TRBJ2-2 NA TRBV6-5 NA
CASSVTGGFGYTF TGTGCCAGCAGCGTCACAGGGGGCTTTGGCTACACCTTC TRBJ1-2 TRBD1 TRBV9 NA
CASSFLTYSNQPQHF TGTGCCAGCAGTTTCTTGACTTATAGCAATCAGCCCCAGCATTTT TRBJ1-5 NA TRBV7-2 NA
CASSEAVQPSYGYTF TGTGCCAGCAGTGAAGCGGTGCAGCCTTCATATGGCTACACCTTC TRBJ1-2 NA TRBV6-1 NA
CASSVGTGGFSGYTF TGTGCCAGTAGTGTTGGGACAGGGGGCTTCAGTGGCTACACCTTC TRBJ1-2 TRBD1 TRBV19 NA
CSVVRLAGPLANYGYTF TGCAGCGTTGTAAGACTAGCGGGGCCGCTAGCTAACTATGGCTACACCTTC TRBJ1-2 NA TRBV29-1 NA
CASSRDSLGTDTQYF TGCGCCAGCAGTCGGGACAGCCTCGGCACAGATACGCAGTATTTT TRBJ2-3 TRBD1 TRBV4-1 once
CASSDGFYEQYF TGTGCCTCCTCGGACGGCTTCTACGAGCAGTACTTC TRBJ2-7 NA TRBV30 NA
CASSQESQGRLNTEAFF TGTGCCAGCAGCCAAGAGAGCCAGGGACGGCTGAACACTGAAGCTTTCTTT TRBJ1-1 NA TRBV4-2 NA
CASSLSETQYF TGTGCCAGCAGCTTATCGGAGACCCAGTACTTC TRBJ2-5 NA TRBV7-2 NA
CASSEDGGAYNEQFF TGTGCCAGCAGTGAAGACGGGGGGGCATACAATGAGCAGTTCTTC TRBJ2-1 TRBD2 TRBV6-1 NA
CASSLADRGLNYGYTF TGTGCCAGCAGCTTAGCGGACAGGGGGCTCAACTATGGCTACACCTTC TRBJ1-2 TRBD1 TRBV7-8 NA
CSVEEGGSTGELFF TGCAGCGTTGAAGAGGGAGGGTCGACCGGGGAGCTGTTTTTT TRBJ2-2 TRBD2 TRBV29-1 NA
CASSPPWGRGEAFF TGTGCCAGCAGCCCCCCATGGGGGCGAGGTGAAGCTTTCTTT TRBJ1-1 NA TRBV7-9 NA
CASSYSPEAFF TGTGCCAGCAGTTACAGCCCTGAAGCTTTCTTT TRBJ1-1 NA TRBV6-6 NA
CASSDTSYNEQFF TGTGCCAGCAGCGATACCTCCTACAATGAGCAGTTCTTC TRBJ2-1 NA TRBV9 NA
CASSEWRTGDNEQFF TGTGCCAGCAGTGAGTGGAGGACAGGGGATAATGAGCAGTTCTTC TRBJ2-1 TRBD1 TRBV6-1 NA
CASSLGDTGELFF TGTGCCAGCAGCTTAGGAGACACCGGGGAGCTGTTTTTT TRBJ2-2 NA TRBV7-9 NA
CASSIGSDRGNEKLFF TGTGCCAGTAGTATCGGGTCGGACAGAGGGAATGAAAAACTGTTTTTT TRBJ1-4 NA TRBV19 NA
CASSPRIENTGELFF TGTGCCAGCAGCCCCCGGATTGAGAACACCGGGGAGCTGTTTTTT TRBJ2-2 NA TRBV9 NA
CASSYRGGTGTQYF TGTGCCAGCAGCTACAGGGGGGGAACAGGTACGCAGTATTTT TRBJ2-3 NA TRBV27 NA
CASSLATFVAKNIQYF TGTGCCAGCAGCTTGGCGACATTTGTAGCCAAAAACATTCAGTACTTC TRBJ2-4 NA TRBV5-6 NA
CASSVGWGSTEAFF TGTGCCAGCAGCGTAGGCTGGGGTTCCACTGAAGCTTTCTTT TRBJ1-1 NA TRBV9 NA
CASSPGRWQYF TGTGCCAGCAGTCCGGGACGGTGGCAGTATTTT TRBJ2-3 NA TRBV27 NA
CASSLIAENYGYTF TGTGCCAGCAGTTTAATAGCAGAAAACTATGGCTACACCTTC TRBJ1-2 NA TRBV28 few
CASSIRDGTALNYGYTF TGTGCCAGTAGTATAAGGGACGGGACAGCCCTTAACTATGGCTACACCTTC TRBJ1-2 TRBD1 TRBV19 NA
CASDQEAGGDMNTEAFF TGTGCCAGCGACCAGGAGGCAGGGGGGGATATGAACACTGAAGCTTTCTTT TRBJ1-1 TRBD1 TRBV9 NA
CASRAFHSSYEQYF TGTGCCAGTAGAGCCTTTCATAGCTCCTACGAGCAGTACTTC TRBJ2-7 NA TRBV19 NA
CASRGYRGRNEKLFF TGTGCCAGCAGGGGGTACAGGGGGCGAAATGAAAAACTGTTTTTT TRBJ1-4 TRBD1 TRBV6-5 NA
CATSRDARGAYNEQFF TGTGCCACCAGCAGAGATGCCAGGGGGGCATACAATGAGCAGTTCTTC TRBJ2-1 NA TRBV15 NA
CASTGLFNSPLHF TGTGCCAGTACCGGACTCTTTAATTCACCCCTCCACTTT TRBJ1-6 NA TRBV7-9 NA
CASSLARGWYEQYF TGCGCCAGCAGCTTGGCCAGGGGTTGGTACGAGCAGTACTTC TRBJ2-7 NA TRBV5-1 NA
CASSYSSYNEQFF TGTGCCAGCAGTTACTCTTCCTACAATGAGCAGTTCTTC TRBJ2-1 NA TRBV6-5 NA
CASSLRTGGADTDTQYF TGTGCCAGCAGTTTACGGACAGGGGGCGCGGACACAGATACGCAGTATTTT TRBJ2-3 TRBD1 TRBV28 NA
CASSLNSNQPQHF TGTGCCAGCAGCTTAAATAGCAATCAGCCCCAGCATTTT TRBJ1-5 NA TRBV14 NA
CASSELTGRLFF TGTGCCAGTAGCGAGCTCACAGGGAGGCTGTTTTTT TRBJ1-4 NA TRBV19 NA
CASSQDTEFYEQYF TGCGCCAGCAGCCAAGATACAGAGTTCTACGAGCAGTACTTC TRBJ2-7 NA TRBV4-3 NA
CASHKTGEQFF TGTGCCAGCCACAAAACCGGTGAGCAGTTCTTC TRBJ2-1 NA TRBV6-6 NA
CASSSIWVTYNEQFF TGTGCCAGCAGCTCCATCTGGGTAACCTACAATGAGCAGTTCTTC TRBJ2-1 NA TRBV11-2 NA
CASSFRDRGNEQYF TGTGCCAGCAGTTTCCGGGACAGGGGTAACGAGCAGTACTTC TRBJ2-7 TRBD1 TRBV27 few
CASSLVGGNTEAFF TGCGCCAGCAGCTTGGTGGGGGGGAACACTGAAGCTTTCTTT TRBJ1-1 NA TRBV5-1 NA
CASRSGAHVNEQFF TGCGCCAGCAGATCGGGGGCCCACGTCAATGAGCAGTTCTTC TRBJ2-1 NA TRBV10-2 NA
CASTKDGDSNQPQHF TGTGCCAGCACTAAGGACGGGGATAGCAATCAGCCCCAGCATTTT TRBJ1-5 NA TRBV7-2 NA
CASSEMAGLNTEAFF TGCGCCAGCAGTGAGATGGCAGGGCTGAACACTGAAGCTTTCTTT TRBJ1-1 NA TRBV10-2 NA
CASSEGGLPSTDTQYF TGTGCCAGCAGCGAAGGGGGACTACCGAGCACAGATACGCAGTATTTT TRBJ2-3 NA TRBV11-2 once
CASKTGTGGTYEQYF TGTGCCAGCAAAACCGGGACAGGGGGGACCTACGAGCAGTACTTC TRBJ2-7 TRBD1 TRBV2 NA
CASSPTVSLSPSYEQYF TGTGCCAGCAGCCCAACAGTATCCCTTTCCCCATCCTACGAGCAGTACTTC TRBJ2-7 NA TRBV7-8 NA
CASSRSLGGDSPLHF TGTGCCAGCAGCCGTTCTCTCGGGGGCGATTCACCCCTCCACTTT TRBJ1-6 NA TRBV5-5 NA